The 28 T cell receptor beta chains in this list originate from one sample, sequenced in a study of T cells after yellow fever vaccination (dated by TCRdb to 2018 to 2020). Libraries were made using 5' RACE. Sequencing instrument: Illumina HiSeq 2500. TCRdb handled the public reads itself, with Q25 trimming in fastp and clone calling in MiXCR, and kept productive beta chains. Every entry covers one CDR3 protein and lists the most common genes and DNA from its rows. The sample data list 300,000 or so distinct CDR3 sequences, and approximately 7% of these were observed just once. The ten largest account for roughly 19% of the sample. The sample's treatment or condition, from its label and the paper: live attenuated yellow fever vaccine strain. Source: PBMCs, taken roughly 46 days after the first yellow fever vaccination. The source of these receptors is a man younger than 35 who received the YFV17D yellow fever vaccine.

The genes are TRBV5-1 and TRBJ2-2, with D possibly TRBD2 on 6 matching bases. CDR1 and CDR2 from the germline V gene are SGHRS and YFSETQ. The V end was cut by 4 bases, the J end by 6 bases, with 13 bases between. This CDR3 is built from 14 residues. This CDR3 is CASSHGGRSGELFF. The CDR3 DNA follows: TGCGCCAGCAGCCATGGAGGGAGGTCCGGGGAGCTGTTTTTT.

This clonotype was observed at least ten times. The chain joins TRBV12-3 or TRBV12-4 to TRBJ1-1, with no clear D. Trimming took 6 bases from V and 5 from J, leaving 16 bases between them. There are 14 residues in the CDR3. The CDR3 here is CASRTSMEGTEAFF. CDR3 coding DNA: TGTGCCAGCAGGACTTCAATGGAAGGAACTGAAGCTTTCTTT.

CDR3 residues: CSARGWRKAVTDTQYF. DNA of the CDR3: TGCAGTGCTAGAGGGTGGAGGAAGGCGGTGACAGATACGCAGTATTTT. This chain uses TRBV20-1 with TRBJ2-3; the D gene is possibly TRBD2 (5 bases). Trimming took 1 base from V and 3 from J, leaving 17 bases between them. The germline V gene encodes CDR1 DFQATT and CDR2 SNEGSKA (reference sequence). There are 16 residues in the CDR3.

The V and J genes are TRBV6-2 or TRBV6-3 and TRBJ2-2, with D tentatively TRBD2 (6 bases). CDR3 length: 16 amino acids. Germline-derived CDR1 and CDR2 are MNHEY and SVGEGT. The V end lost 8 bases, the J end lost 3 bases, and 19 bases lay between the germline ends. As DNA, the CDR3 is TGTGCCAGCGGTGAGACCGGGACTCCCCACACCGGGGAGCTGTTTTTT. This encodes CASGETGTPHTGELFF.

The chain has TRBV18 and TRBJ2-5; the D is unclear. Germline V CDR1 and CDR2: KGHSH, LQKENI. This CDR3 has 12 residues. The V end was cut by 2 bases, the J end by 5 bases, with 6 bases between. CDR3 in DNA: TGTGCCAGCTCACCATATGGGGAGACCCAGTACTTC. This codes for CASSPYGETQYF.

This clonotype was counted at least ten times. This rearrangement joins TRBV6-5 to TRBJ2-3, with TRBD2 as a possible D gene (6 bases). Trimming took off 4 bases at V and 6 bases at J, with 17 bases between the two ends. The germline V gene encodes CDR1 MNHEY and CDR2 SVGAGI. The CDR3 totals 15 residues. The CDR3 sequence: CASSSPTEEGDTQYF. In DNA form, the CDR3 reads TGTGCCAGCAGTTCCCCCACAGAGGAGGGGGATACGCAGTATTTT.

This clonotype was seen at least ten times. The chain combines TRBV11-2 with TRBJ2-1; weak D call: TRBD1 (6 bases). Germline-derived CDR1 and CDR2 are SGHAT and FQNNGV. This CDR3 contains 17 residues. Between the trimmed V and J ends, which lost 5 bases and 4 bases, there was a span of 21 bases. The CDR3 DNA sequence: TGTGCCAGCAGCCCGCCGCCCAACAGGACAGCTTACAATGAGCAGTTCTTC. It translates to CASSPPPNRTAYNEQFF.

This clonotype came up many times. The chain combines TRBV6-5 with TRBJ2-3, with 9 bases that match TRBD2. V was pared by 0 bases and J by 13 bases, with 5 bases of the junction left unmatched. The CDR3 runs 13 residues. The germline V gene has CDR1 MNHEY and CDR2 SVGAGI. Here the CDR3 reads CASSYSRGGGEYF. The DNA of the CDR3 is TGTGCCAGCAGTTACTCGAGGGGCGGGGGGGAGTATTTT.

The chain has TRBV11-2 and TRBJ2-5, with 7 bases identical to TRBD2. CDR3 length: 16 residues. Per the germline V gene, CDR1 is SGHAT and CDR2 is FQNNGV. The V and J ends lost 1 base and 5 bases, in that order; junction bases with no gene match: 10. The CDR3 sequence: CASSLGVGGLEETQYF. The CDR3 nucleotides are TGTGCCAGCAGCTTAGGGGTGGGAGGGTTAGAGGAGACCCAGTACTTC.

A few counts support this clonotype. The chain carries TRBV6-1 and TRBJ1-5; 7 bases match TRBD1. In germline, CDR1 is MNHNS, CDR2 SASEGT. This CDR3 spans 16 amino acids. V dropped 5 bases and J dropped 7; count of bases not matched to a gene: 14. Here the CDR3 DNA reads TGTGCCAGCAGTAGCCGACAGGGTGACCGATACCAGCCCCAGCATTTT. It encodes CASSSRQGDRYQPQHF.

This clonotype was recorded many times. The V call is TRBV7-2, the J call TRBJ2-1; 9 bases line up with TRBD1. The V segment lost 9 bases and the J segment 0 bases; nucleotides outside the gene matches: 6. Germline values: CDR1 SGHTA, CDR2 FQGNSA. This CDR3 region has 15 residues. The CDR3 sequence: CASSLDRGSYNEQFF. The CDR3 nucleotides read TGTGCCAGTTCTCTGGACAGGGGCTCCTACAATGAGCAGTTCTTC.

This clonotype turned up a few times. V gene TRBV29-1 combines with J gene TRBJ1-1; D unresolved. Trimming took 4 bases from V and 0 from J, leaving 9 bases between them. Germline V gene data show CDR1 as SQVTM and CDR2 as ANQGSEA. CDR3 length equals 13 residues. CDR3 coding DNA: TGCAGCGTTGCCCTCCGTATGAACACTGAAGCTTTCTTT. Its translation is CSVALRMNTEAFF.

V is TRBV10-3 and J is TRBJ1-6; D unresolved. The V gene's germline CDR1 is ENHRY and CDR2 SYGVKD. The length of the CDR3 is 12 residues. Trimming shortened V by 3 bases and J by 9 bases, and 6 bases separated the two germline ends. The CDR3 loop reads CAISDLASPLHF. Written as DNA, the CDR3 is TGTGCCATCAGTGATCTGGCTTCACCCCTCCACTTT.

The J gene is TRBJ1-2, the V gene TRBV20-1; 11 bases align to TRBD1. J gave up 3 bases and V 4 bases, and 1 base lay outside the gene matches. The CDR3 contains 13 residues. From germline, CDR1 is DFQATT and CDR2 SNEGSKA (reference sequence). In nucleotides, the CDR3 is TGCAGTGCTATGGGACAGGGGGACTATGGCTACACCTTC. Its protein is CSAMGQGDYGYTF.

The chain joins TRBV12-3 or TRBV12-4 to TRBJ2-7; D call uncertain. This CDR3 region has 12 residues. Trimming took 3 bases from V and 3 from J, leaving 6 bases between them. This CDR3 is CASSFEDYEQYV. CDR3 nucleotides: TGTGCCAGCAGTTTTGAGGACTACGAGCAGTACGTC.

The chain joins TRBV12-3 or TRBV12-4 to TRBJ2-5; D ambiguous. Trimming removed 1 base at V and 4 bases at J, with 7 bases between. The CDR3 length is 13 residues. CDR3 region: CASSLDRLETQYF. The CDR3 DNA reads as TGTGCCAGCAGTTTAGATCGGTTAGAGACCCAGTACTTC.

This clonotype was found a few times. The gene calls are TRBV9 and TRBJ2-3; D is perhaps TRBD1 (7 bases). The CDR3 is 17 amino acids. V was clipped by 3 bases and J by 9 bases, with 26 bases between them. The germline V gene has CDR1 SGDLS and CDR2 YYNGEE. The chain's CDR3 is CASSGGRRGGAETTQYF. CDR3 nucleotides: TGTGCCAGCAGCGGAGGGAGGAGAGGGGGCGCGGAAACGACGCAGTATTTT.

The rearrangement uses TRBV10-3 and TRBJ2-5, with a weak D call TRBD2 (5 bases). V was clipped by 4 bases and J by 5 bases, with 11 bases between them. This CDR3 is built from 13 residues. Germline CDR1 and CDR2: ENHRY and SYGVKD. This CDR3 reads CAISVRAMETQYF. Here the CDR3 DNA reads TGTGCCATCAGTGTGAGGGCGATGGAGACCCAGTACTTC.

The CDR3 loop reads CSVGLGGHLPAFF. CDR3 in DNA: TGCAGCGTTGGCCTTGGGGGCCATCTTCCAGCTTTCTTT. The gene calls are TRBV29-1 and TRBJ1-1; D might be TRBD1 (6 bases). CDR3 length equals 13 residues. The germline gives CDR1 SQVTM, CDR2 ANQGSEA. V was clipped by 4 bases and J by 10 bases, with 19 bases between them.

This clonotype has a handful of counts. This CDR3 reads CASSASNNEQFF. The CDR3 DNA is TGTGCCAGCAGTGCCAGCAACAATGAGCAGTTCTTC. The chain joins TRBV2 to TRBJ2-1; D unresolved. V dropped 4 bases and J dropped 5 bases, with 6 bases sitting between them. CDR1 and CDR2 from the germline V gene are SNHLY and FYNNEI. The CDR3 runs 12 residues.

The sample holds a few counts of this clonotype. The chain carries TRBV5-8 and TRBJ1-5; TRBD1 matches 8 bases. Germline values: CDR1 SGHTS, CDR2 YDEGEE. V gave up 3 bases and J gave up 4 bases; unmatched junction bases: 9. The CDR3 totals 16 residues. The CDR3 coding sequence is TGTGCCAGCAGCTCGACGACAGGGGCCCTAAATCAGCCCCAGCATTTT. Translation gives CASSSTTGALNQPQHF.

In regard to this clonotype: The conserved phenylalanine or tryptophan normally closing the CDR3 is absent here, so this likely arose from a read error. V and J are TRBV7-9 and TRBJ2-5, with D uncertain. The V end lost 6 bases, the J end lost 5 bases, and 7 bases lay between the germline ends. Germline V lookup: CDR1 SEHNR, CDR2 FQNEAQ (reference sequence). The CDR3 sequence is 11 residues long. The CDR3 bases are TGTGCCAGCAGTCATGAGGAGACCCAGTACTCC. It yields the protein CASSHEETQYS.

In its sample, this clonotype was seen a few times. CDR3 residues: CASSPRDWKTQYF. The CDR3 DNA is TGTGCCAGCAGCCCGAGGGACTGGAAGACCCAGTACTTC. This chain connects TRBV14 to TRBJ2-5; D is perhaps TRBD2 (6 bases). Per the germline V gene, CDR1 is SGHDN and CDR2 is FVKESK. The CDR3 runs to 13 residues. V gave up 4 bases and J gave up 6 bases, with 12 bases separating them.

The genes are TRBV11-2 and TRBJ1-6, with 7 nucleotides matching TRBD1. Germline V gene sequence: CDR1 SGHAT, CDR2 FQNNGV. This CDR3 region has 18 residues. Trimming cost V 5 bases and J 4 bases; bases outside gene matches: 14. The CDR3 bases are TGTGCCAGCAGCAAAAACCCCGACAGGGTGAGGTATAATTCACCCCTCCACTTT. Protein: CASSKNPDRVRYNSPLHF.

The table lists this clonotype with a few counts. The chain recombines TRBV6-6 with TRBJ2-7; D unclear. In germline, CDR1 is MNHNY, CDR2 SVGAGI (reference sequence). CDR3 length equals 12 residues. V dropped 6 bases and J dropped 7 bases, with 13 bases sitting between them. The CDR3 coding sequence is TGTGCCAGCAGAGTTACATTGGTGGAGCAGTACTTC. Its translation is CASRVTLVEQYF.

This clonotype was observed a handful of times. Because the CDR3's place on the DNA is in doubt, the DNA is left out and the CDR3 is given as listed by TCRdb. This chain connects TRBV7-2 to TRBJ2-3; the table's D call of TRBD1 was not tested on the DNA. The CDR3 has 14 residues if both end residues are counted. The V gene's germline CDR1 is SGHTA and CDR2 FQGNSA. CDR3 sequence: CASSLAFAGGSGAF.

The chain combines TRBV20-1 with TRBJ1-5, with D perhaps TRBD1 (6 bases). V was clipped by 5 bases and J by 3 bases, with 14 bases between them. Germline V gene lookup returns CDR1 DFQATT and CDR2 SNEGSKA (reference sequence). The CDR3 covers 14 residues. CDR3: CSAVPGHTNQPQHF. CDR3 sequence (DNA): TGCAGTGCTGTACCGGGACACACCAATCAGCCCCAGCATTTT.

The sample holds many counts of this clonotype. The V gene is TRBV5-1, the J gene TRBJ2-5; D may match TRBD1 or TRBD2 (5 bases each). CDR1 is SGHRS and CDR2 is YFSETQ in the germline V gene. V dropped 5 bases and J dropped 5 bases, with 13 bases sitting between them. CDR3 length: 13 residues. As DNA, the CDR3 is TGCGCCAGCAGTAGAGGGGCTGAGGAGACCCAGTACTTC. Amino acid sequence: CASSRGAEETQYF.